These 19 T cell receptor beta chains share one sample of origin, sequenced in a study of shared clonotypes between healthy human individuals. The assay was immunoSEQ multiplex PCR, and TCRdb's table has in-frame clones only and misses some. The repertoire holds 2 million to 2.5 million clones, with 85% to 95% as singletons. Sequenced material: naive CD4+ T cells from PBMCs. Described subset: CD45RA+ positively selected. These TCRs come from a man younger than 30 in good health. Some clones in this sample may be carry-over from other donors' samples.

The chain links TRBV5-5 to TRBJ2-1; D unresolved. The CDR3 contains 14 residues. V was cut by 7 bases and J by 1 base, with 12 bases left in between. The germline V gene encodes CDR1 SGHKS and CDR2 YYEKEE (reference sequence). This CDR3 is CASLLSRSYNEQFF. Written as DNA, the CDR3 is TGTGCCAGCCTCCTTTCGCGTTCCTACAATGAGCAGTTCTTC.

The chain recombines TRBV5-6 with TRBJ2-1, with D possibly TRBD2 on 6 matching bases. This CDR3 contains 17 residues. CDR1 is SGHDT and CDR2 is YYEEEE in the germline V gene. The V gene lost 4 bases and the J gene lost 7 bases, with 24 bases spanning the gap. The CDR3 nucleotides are TGTGCCAGCAGCACGGGACTTCTGGGCAAAGCAACTAATGAGCAGTTCTTC. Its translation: CASSTGLLGKATNEQFF.

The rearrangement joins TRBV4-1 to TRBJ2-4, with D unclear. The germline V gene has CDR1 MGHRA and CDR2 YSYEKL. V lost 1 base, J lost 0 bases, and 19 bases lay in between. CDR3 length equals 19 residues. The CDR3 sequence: CASSQVPAAGDIAKNIQYF. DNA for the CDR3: TGCGCCAGCAGCCAAGTGCCGGCTGCCGGAGATATAGCCAAAAACATTCAGTACTTC.

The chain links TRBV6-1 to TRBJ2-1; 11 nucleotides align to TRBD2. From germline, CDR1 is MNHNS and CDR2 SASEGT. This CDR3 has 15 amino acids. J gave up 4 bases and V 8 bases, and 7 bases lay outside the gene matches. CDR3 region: CASGTSGSGYNEQFF. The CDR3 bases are TGTGCCAGCGGAACTAGCGGGAGTGGATACAATGAGCAGTTCTTC.

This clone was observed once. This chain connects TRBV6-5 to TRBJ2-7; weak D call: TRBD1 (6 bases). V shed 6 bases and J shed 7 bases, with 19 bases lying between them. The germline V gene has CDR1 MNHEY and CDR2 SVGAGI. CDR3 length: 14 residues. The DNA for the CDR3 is TGTGCCAGCAGATACAGACAGGTGGGGTCGGAGCAGTACTTC. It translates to CASRYRQVGSEQYF.

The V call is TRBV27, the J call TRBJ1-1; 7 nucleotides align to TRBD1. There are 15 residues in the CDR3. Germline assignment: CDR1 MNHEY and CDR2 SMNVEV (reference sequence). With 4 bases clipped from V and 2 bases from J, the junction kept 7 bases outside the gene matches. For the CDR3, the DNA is TGTGCCAGCAGTTCCGTGGCAGGGGGAAACACTGAAGCTTTCTTT. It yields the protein CASSSVAGGNTEAFF.

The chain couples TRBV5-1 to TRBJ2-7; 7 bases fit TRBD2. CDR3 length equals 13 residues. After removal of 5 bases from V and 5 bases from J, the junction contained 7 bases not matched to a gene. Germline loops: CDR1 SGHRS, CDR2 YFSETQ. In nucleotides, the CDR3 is TGCGCCAGCAGTCGCGGGGAGGGGAACGAGCAGTACTTC. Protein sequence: CASSRGEGNEQYF. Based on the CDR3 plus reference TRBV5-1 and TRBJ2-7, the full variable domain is KAGVTQTPRYLIKTRGQQVTLSCSPISGHRSVSWYQQTPGQGLQFLFEYFSETQRNKGNFPGRFSGRQFSNSRSEMNVSTLELGDSALYLCASSRGEGNEQYFGPGTRLTVT.

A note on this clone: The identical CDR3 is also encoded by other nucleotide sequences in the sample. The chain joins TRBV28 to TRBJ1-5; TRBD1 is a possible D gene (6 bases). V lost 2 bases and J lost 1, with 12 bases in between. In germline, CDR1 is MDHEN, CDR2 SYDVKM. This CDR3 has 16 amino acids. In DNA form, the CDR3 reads TGTGCCAGCAGTTTAGGGGGGCTGGTGAGCAATCAGCCCCAGCATTTT. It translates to CASSLGGLVSNQPQHF. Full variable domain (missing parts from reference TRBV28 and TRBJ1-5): DVKVTQSSRYLVKRTGEKVFLECVQDMDHENMFWYRQDPGLGLRLIYFSYDVKMKEKGDIPEGYSVSREKKERFSLILESASTNQTSMYLCASSLGGLVSNQPQHFGDGTRLSIL.

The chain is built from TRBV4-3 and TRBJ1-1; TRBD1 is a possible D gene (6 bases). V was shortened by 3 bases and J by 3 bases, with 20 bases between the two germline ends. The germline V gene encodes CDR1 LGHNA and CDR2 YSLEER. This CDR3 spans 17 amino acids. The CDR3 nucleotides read TGCGCCAGCAGCCAGGGGGACTACAGGGTTTTGTACACTGAAGCTTTCTTT. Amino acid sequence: CASSQGDYRVLYTEAFF.

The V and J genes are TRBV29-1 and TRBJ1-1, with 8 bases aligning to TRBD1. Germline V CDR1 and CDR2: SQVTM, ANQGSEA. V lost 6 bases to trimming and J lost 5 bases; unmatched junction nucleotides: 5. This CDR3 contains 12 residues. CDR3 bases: TGCAGCGTCTCAGGGGGCCTTACTGAAGCTTTCTTT. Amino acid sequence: CSVSGGLTEAFF. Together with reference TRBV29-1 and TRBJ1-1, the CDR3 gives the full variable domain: SAVISQKPSRDICQRGTSLTIQCQVDSQVTMMFWYRQQPGQSLTLIATANQGSEATYESGFVIDKFPISRPNLTFSTLTVSNMSPEDSSIYLCSVSGGLTEAFFGQGTRLTVV.

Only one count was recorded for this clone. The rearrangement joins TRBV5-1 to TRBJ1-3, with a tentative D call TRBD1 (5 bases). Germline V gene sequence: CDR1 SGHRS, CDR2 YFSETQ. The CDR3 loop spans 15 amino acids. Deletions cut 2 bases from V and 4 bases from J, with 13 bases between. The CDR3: CASSFNRDAGNTIYF. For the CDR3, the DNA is TGCGCCAGCAGCTTTAACCGGGACGCGGGAAACACCATATATTTT.

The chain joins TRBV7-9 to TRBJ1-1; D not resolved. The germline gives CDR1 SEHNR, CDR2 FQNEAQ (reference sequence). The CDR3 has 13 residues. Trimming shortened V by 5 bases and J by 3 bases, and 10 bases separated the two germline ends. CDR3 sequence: CASSREVDTEAFF. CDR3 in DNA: TGTGCCAGCAGCAGGGAGGTAGACACTGAAGCTTTCTTT.

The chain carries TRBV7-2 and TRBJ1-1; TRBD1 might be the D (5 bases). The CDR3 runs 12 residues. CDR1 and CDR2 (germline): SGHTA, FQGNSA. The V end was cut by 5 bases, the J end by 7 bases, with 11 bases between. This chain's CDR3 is CASSRRRGEAFF. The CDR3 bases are TGTGCCAGCAGCCGGCGGAGGGGTGAAGCTTTCTTT.

The CDR3 DNA sequence: TGTGCCAGCAGCTTAGGCGGGAGGGGGCCCAGCAACGAGCAGTACTTC. The encoded protein is CASSLGGRGPSNEQYF. The rearrangement links TRBV5-8 to TRBJ2-7, with TRBD2 matching 9 bases. J gave up 5 bases and V 2 bases, and 11 bases lay outside the gene matches. This CDR3 region has 16 residues. The germline V gene encodes CDR1 SGHTS and CDR2 YDEGEE.

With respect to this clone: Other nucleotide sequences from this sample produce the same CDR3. This CDR3 reads CASSLSGEQYF. DNA of the CDR3: TGCGCCAGCAGTCTTTCGGGCGAGCAGTACTTC. The chain has TRBV5-1 and TRBJ2-7; the D is unclear. CDR1 and CDR2 (germline): SGHRS, YFSETQ. Trimming left V 5 bases short and J 6 bases short, with 9 bases between. This CDR3 region has 11 residues.

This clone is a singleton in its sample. CDR3 in amino acids: CASSVGGTGRINYGYTF. CDR3 nucleotide sequence: TGTGCCAGCAGCGTAGGAGGAACAGGGCGTATCAACTATGGCTACACCTTC. The chain uses TRBV9 and TRBJ1-2; the D gene is possibly TRBD1 (6 bases). CDR1 is SGDLS, CDR2 YYNGEE, per germline. V lost 0 bases and J 2 bases, leaving 17 bases between the germline ends. The CDR3 length is 17 residues.

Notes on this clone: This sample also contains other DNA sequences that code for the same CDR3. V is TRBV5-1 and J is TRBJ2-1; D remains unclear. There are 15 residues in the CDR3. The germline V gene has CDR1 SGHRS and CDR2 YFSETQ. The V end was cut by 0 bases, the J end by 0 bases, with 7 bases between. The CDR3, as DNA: TGCGCCAGCAGCTTGGCGGCGGACTCCTACAATGAGCAGTTCTTC. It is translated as CASSLAADSYNEQFF.

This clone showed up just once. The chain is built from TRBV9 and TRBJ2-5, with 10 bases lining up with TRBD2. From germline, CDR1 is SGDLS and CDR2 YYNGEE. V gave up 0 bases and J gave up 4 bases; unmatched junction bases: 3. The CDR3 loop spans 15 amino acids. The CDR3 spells CASSVASGRSETQYF. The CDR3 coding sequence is TGTGCCAGCAGCGTAGCTAGCGGGAGATCAGAGACCCAGTACTTC.

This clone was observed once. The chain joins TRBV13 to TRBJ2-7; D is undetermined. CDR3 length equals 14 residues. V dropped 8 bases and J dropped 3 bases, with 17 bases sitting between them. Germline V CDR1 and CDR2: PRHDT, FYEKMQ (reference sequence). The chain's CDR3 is CASRATTGVYEQYF. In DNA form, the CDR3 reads TGTGCCAGCCGAGCGACGACGGGCGTCTACGAGCAGTACTTC.